The 7 T cell receptor beta chains below all came from one sample that was sequenced in a study of cytomegalovirus exposure and HLA in healthy donors. The PCR ran on 60 Vbeta and 13 Jbeta primers. Profiled with immunoSEQ multiplex PCR; TCRdb holds only in-frame clones, not every one. The sample has 90,000 to 120,000 clones; the top ten hold 0.59%. The sequencing input was PBMCs. Source of these receptors: a man aged 45 to 65 in good health and CMV-seronegative.

The rearrangement links TRBV25-1 to TRBJ2-7; 7 bases are shared with TRBD2. CDR1 and CDR2 from the germline V gene are MGHDK and SYGVNS. The V gene end was trimmed by 2 bases and the J gene end by 3 bases; junction bases not matched to a gene: 10. CDR3 length: 16 residues. DNA of the CDR3: TGTGCCAGCAGTGAAATAGGTAGGGGCGGGAGCTACGAGCAGTACTTC. Translation: CASSEIGRGGSYEQYF.

The chain combines TRBV14 with TRBJ2-1, with D perhaps TRBD2 (5 bases). The CDR3 length is 16 residues. V was pared by 3 bases and J by 4 bases, with 16 bases between. Germline V CDR1 and CDR2: SGHDN, FVKESK. The CDR3 DNA follows: TGTGCCAGCAGCCACTCTAGAGTGGGAGTTTACAATGAGCAGTTCTTC. As protein: CASSHSRVGVYNEQFF.

The gene calls are TRBV5-1 and TRBJ1-2; 7 bases align to TRBD1. Trimming cost V 4 bases and J 4 bases; bases outside gene matches: 7. There are 14 residues in the CDR3. CDR1 and CDR2 (germline): SGHRS, YFSETQ. The CDR3 nucleotides are TGCGCCAGCAGCACGGAGGCAGGGGGCTATGGCTACACCTTC. Residues: CASSTEAGGYGYTF.

The chain joins TRBV18 to TRBJ2-7; weak D call: TRBD2 (6 bases). V dropped 3 bases and J dropped 3 bases, with 18 bases sitting between them. The germline V gene encodes CDR1 KGHSH and CDR2 LQKENI. The CDR3 has 16 amino acids. This CDR3 reads CASSPPGLSTSYEQYF. The CDR3 DNA sequence: TGTGCCAGCTCACCGCCGGGACTGTCAACGAGCTACGAGCAGTACTTC.

The chain uses TRBV9 and TRBJ2-7; 12 nucleotides line up with TRBD2. Trimming removed 3 bases from V and 7 bases from J; junction bases left unmatched: 8. Germline CDR1 and CDR2: SGDLS and YYNGEE. There are 15 residues in the CDR3. CDR3 bases: TGTGCCAGCAGCGAGAGGACTAGCGGGACGGGGGAGCAGTACTTC. Translating it yields CASSERTSGTGEQYF.

This sequence joins TRBV4-1 and TRBJ1-4; TRBD1 matches 7 bases. This CDR3 has 20 amino acids. Trimming removed 5 bases from V and 1 base from J; junction bases left unmatched: 19. Germline lookup yields CDR1 MGHRA and CDR2 YSYEKL. The CDR3 nucleotides are TGCGCCAGCAGCACCCGATCGGGGACAGCAAACTACCTAACTAATGAAAAACTGTTTTTT. Its translation is CASSTRSGTANYLTNEKLFF.

This chain uses TRBV6-6 with TRBJ1-2; 9 bases map to TRBD1. CDR1 is MNHNY, CDR2 SVGAGI, per germline (reference sequence). Trimming took 2 bases from V and 0 from J; bases not matched to a gene: 1. CDR3 length equals 15 residues. CDR3 DNA sequence: TGTGCCAGCAGTTACCGACAGGGGGCTAACTATGGCTACACCTTC. This encodes CASSYRQGANYGYTF.